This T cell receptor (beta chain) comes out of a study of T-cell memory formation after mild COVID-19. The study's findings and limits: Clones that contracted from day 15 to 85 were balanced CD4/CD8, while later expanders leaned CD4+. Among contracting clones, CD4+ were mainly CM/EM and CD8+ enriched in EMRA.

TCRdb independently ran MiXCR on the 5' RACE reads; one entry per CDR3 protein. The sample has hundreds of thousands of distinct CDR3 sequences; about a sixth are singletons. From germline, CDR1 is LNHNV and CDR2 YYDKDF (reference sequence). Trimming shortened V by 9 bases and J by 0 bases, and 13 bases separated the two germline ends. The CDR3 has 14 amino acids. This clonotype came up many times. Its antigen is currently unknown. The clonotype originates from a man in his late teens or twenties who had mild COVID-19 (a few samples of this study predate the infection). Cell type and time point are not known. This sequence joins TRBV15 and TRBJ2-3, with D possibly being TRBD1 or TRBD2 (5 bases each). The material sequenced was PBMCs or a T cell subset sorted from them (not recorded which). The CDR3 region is CATTEGHSTDTQYF. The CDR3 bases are TGTGCCACTACCGAGGGGCATAGCACAGATACGCAGTATTTT.